One sample yielded the 8 T cell receptor beta chains listed below, sequenced in a study of OX40 agonist ivuxolimab in advanced cancers. TCRdb keeps only in-frame clones here, not all; method: immunoSEQ multiplex PCR. The table lists some 83,000 clones, around 86% of them singletons. The sequenced sample was CD4+ or CD8+ T cells sorted from blood, obtained in a trial of the OX40 agonist ivuxolimab. The receptor source for this set is an adult with an advanced solid tumor such as melanoma, head and neck, liver or kidney cancer.

This chain connects TRBV5-1 to TRBJ2-1; 11 bases agree with TRBD2. The CDR3 contains 21 residues. V dropped 3 bases and J dropped 1; count of bases not matched to a gene: 18. Germline lookup yields CDR1 SGHRS and CDR2 YFSETQ. For the CDR3, the DNA is TGCGCCAGCAGCTGGCCTTTTTTAGCGGGACTAGCGGATAATTCCTACAATGAGCAGTTCTTC. It yields the protein CASSWPFLAGLADNSYNEQFF.

The chain is built from TRBV28 and TRBJ1-2; a weak D match, TRBD1 (6 bases). The CDR3 extends over 14 amino acids. Germline values: CDR1 MDHEN, CDR2 SYDVKM. The V end lost 7 bases, the J end lost 5 bases, and 17 bases lay between the germline ends. For the CDR3, the DNA is TGTGCCAGCACCTCCGGGGGGGCGCCTTATGGCTACACCTTC. Protein sequence: CASTSGGAPYGYTF.

This chain connects TRBV6-6 to TRBJ2-7; D uncertain. Trimming pared 5 bases from V and 4 bases from J, leaving 9 bases between. Germline V lookup: CDR1 MNHNY, CDR2 SVGAGI (reference sequence). The CDR3 covers 12 residues. CDR3 amino acids: CASSTAKYEQYF. CDR3 nucleotides: TGTGCCAGCAGTACCGCCAAATACGAGCAGTACTTC.

The gene calls are TRBV9 and TRBJ2-3; D may be TRBD2 (5 bases). V gave up 4 bases and J gave up 1 base, with 13 bases separating them. Germline-derived CDR1 and CDR2 are SGDLS and YYNGEE. The CDR3 spans 15 residues. CDR3 region: CASSPTGRGTDTQYF. CDR3 DNA sequence: TGTGCCAGCAGCCCCACCGGGCGGGGCACAGATACGCAGTATTTT.

V and J are TRBV7-7 and TRBJ2-4; D uncertain. The CDR3 length is 14 residues. The ends were cut back, 5 bases at V and 1 base at J, with 9 bases in the middle. CDR1 SSHAT and CDR2 FNYEAQ come from the germline V gene (reference sequence). The CDR3 DNA is TGTGCCAGCAGCCCCTACGGGGCCAAAAACATTCAGTACTTC. Its protein is CASSPYGAKNIQYF.

The chain links TRBV29-1 to TRBJ1-3, with D perhaps TRBD1 (5 bases). From germline, CDR1 is SQVTM and CDR2 ANQGSEA. Trimming stripped 2 bases from V and 2 bases from J, with 7 bases between. The CDR3 has 13 residues. CDR3 nucleotides: TGCAGCGTTGAACAGGGAGCTGGAAACACCATATATTTT. As protein: CSVEQGAGNTIYF.

This chain joins TRBV9 and TRBJ1-6; perhaps TRBD1 as D (5 bases). The germline V and J ends were trimmed by 5 bases and 5 bases, with 14 bases remaining between them. CDR3 length: 15 amino acids. CDR1 SGDLS and CDR2 YYNGEE come from the germline V gene. Written as DNA, the CDR3 is TGTGCCAGCAGTGGTACGGGACGGAATAATTCACCCCTCCACTTT. Its protein is CASSGTGRNNSPLHF.

This chain connects TRBV30 to TRBJ1-3, with D hard to call. Trimming took 5 bases from V and 0 from J, leaving 8 bases between them. The germline V gene encodes CDR1 GTSNPN and CDR2 SVGIG (reference sequence). CDR3 length: 13 residues. CDR3 sequence reads: CAWGRSSGNTIYF. The CDR3 DNA reads TGTGCCTGGGGGAGGAGCTCTGGAAACACCATATATTTT.